A selection of T cell receptor beta chains follows, all from one sample in a study of T cells in Graves' hyperthyroidism and ophthalmopathy. Each CDR3 protein gets one entry after TCRdb re-called the multiplex PCR reads with MiXCR. The sample includes more than 550,000 distinct CDR3 sequences, 18% of them seen just once. The source material was blood. The receptors stem from a woman between 50 and 59 years old with Graves' hyperthyroidism that later progressed to Graves' ophthalmopathy. The CDR3 runs from the conserved cysteine through the conserved F or W. D genes are given only for firm matches. Size is stated for part of the rows, as once, few or many counts, or as a class when the clone is expanded.

TRBV9	NA	TRBJ2-3	TRBD2	TGTGCCAGCAGCGTATCGGGAGGGCCCGCAGATACGCAGTATTTT	CASSVSGGPADTQYF
TRBV12-3/TRBV12-4	many	TRBJ1-5	TRBD1	TGTGCCAGCACCCTGACAGGGGGTGAGCAGCCCCAGCATTTT	CASTLTGGEQPQHF
TRBV6-1	NA	TRBJ1-1	NA	TGTGCCAGGCCTCAAACAGGGTACACTGAAGCTTTCTTT	CARPQTGYTEAFF
TRBV6-2/TRBV6-3	NA	TRBJ2-5	TRBD2	TGTGCCAGCAGCACCGTGTTTTTGCTAGCGGGGGGCGACTTCCAAGAGACCCAGTACTTC	CASSTVFLLAGGDFQETQYF
TRBV11-2	NA	TRBJ1-5	NA	TGTGCCAGCAGCTTAGAACGGGGAATCGAGCCCCAGCATTTT	CASSLERGIEPQHF
TRBV11-3	many	TRBJ1-6	NA	TGTGCCAGCGGCCTTTACAGGGATTCACCCCTCCACTTT	CASGLYRDSPLHF
TRBV3-1	NA	TRBJ2-5	NA	TGTGCCAGCAGTGGACGACAATTGCAAGAGACCCAGTACTTC	CASSGRQLQETQYF
TRBV19	NA	TRBJ1-1	NA	TGTGCCAGTAGTATTCGGACCTGGGGGGTAAACACTGAAGCTTTCTTT	CASSIRTWGVNTEAFF
TRBV28	few	TRBJ1-1	TRBD1	TGTGCCAGCAGTTTTCCCCCCTTTCGAACAGGGGGGGCTAACACTGAAGCTTTCTTT	CASSFPPFRTGGANTEAFF
TRBV20-1	many	TRBJ2-5	NA	TGCAGTGCTAGATATTCGGGGGTACAAGAGACCCAGTACTTC	CSARYSGVQETQYF
TRBV4-1	NA	TRBJ2-2	TRBD1	TGCGCCAGCAGCCAAAACAGGGGGCAGGGCGGGGAGCTGTTTTTT	CASSQNRGQGGELFF
TRBV7-2	NA	TRBJ2-3	NA	TGTGCCAGCAGACCAGACGGTCTGAGCACAGATACGCAGTATTTT	CASRPDGLSTDTQYF
TRBV6-6	few	TRBJ2-3	NA	TGTGCCAGCAGTTACTCTGGCAGGGGAACAGATACGCAGTATTTT	CASSYSGRGTDTQYF
TRBV28	NA	TRBJ2-7	TRBD1	TGTGCCAGCAGTCCCGCCGGGACAGGGGCGGTCCACGAGCAGTACTTC	CASSPAGTGAVHEQYF
TRBV7-6	few	TRBJ2-1	TRBD1	TGTGCCAGCAGCCCAACTCCACGGGACAGCTACAATGAGCAGTTCTTC	CASSPTPRDSYNEQFF
TRBV6-1	NA	TRBJ1-1	NA	TGTGCCAGCAGACTGTCAAGGGGGAACACTGAAGCTTTCTTT	CASRLSRGNTEAFF
TRBV20-1	many	TRBJ1-2	NA	TGCAGTGCGTGGGATAACAGCCCCTATGACTACACCTTC	CSAWDNSPYDYTF
TRBV9	NA	TRBJ2-1	NA	TGTGCCAGCAGCGTTCGCCAGGGCCAGGGCAGGAATGAGCAGTTCTTC	CASSVRQGQGRNEQFF
TRBV5-1	many	TRBJ2-7	NA	TGCGCCAGCAGCGCGAATACCTACGAGCAGTACTTC	CASSANTYEQYF
TRBV12-3/TRBV12-4	few	TRBJ2-2	NA	TGTGCCAGCAGTTTAATGGCTAGCTCCGGGGAGCTGTTTTTT	CASSLMASSGELFF
TRBV7-3	NA	TRBJ2-3	TRBD2	TGTGCCAGCAGCTTCCCCGGGACTAGCGCAGACACAGATACGCAGTATTTT	CASSFPGTSADTDTQYF
TRBV2	many	TRBJ1-5	NA	TGTGCCAGCAGTGAGGGGTTGGGCGGTAACAATCAGCCCCAGCATTTT	CASSEGLGGNNQPQHF
TRBV11-3	many	TRBJ2-7	TRBD1	TGTGCCAGCATCTGGATTCGGACAGGGACAATCGAGCAGTACTTC	CASIWIRTGTIEQYF
TRBV12-3/TRBV12-4	many	TRBJ1-1	NA	TGTGCCAGCAGTTTCGGAGGGCGTAGGACTGAAGCTTTCTTT	CASSFGGRRTEAFF
TRBV20-1	NA	TRBJ1-1	NA	TGCAGTGCTCTAGGACAGCCATCAATGAACACTGAAGCTTTCTTT	CSALGQPSMNTEAFF
TRBV3-1	NA	TRBJ2-7	TRBD1	TGTGCCAGCAGCGCGGGGGACAGGGAAGGCGAGCAGTACTTC	CASSAGDREGEQYF
TRBV6-1	many	TRBJ1-1	NA	TGTGCCAGCAGTGGTAAACTGGGAGCTTTCTTT	CASSGKLGAFF
TRBV24-1	NA	TRBJ1-1	TRBD1	TGTGCCATATCAGGGGGCGCAGGCACTGAAGCTTTCTTT	CAISGGAGTEAFF
TRBV20-1	NA	TRBJ2-2	NA	TGCAGTGCCCAAGGGGGGCAGGGCGGAAAAACCGGGGAGCTGTTTTTT	CSAQGGQGGKTGELFF
TRBV11-2	many	TRBJ1-2	NA	TGTGCCAGCAGCTTAGGACCAAGTCGGGCCTATGGCTACACCTTC	CASSLGPSRAYGYTF
TRBV5-1	NA	TRBJ1-1	NA	TGCGCCAGCAGCTTGCACAGGATGAACACTGAAGCTTTCTTT	CASSLHRMNTEAFF
TRBV6-2/TRBV6-3	NA	TRBJ1-5	NA	TGTGCCAGCAGGGACACATTTGGGCAGCCCCAGCATTTT	CASRDTFGQPQHF
TRBV19	few	TRBJ2-2	TRBD2	TGTGCCAGTAGTCCCCGACTAGCGGGGGGGGTGAACACCGGGGAGCTGTTTTTT	CASSPRLAGGVNTGELFF
TRBV27	once	TRBJ1-1	NA	TGTGCCAGCAGCCACCCAGCGACGGGGGCGGGTACTGAAGCTTTCTTT	CASSHPATGAGTEAFF
TRBV20-1	NA	TRBJ2-6	TRBD1	TGCAGTGCTAGAGAAGGACAGGCTCGGTTTGGGGCCAACGTCCTGACTTTC	CSAREGQARFGANVLTF
TRBV29-1	NA	TRBJ1-2	TRBD1	TGCAGCGTTGAAGTGGGGACAGGGGGCTATGGCTACACCTTC	CSVEVGTGGYGYTF
TRBV5-1	NA	TRBJ1-5	NA	TGCGCCAGCAGCTTGCAGGCGGGGAGAGATCGGCCCCAGCATTTT	CASSLQAGRDRPQHF
TRBV3-1	NA	TRBJ1-5	NA	TGTGCCAGCAGCCAAGATCCGAGGGGACAGCCCCAGCATTTT	CASSQDPRGQPQHF
TRBV5-1	many	TRBJ2-7	NA	TGCGCCAGCAGCTTCGGCGGGTCCGAGCAGTACTTC	CASSFGGSEQYF
TRBV4-1	NA	TRBJ2-7	NA	TGCGCCAGCAGCCCTTCTCTGATATACGAGCAGTACTTC	CASSPSLIYEQYF